A selection of T cell receptor beta chains follows, all from one sample in a study of T-cell memory formation after mild COVID-19. MiXCR, run by TCRdb on the 5' RACE reads, gives a single entry per CDR3 protein. The sample holds about 440,000 distinct CDR3 sequences, around 20% seen once. Sequencing used PBMCs or a T cell subset sorted from them (not recorded which). These receptor sequences come from an adult woman who had mild COVID-19 (a few samples of this study predate the infection). Cell type and time point are not known. Each CDR3 is given with its conserved first and last residue. D genes are given only for firm matches. Where a row states a size, it is once, few, many or the class of an expanded clone; other rows omit it.

v_gene: TRBV7-2; j_gene: TRBJ2-3; abundance: .; d_gene: .; CDR3nt: TGTGCCAGCAGCTTTTTCCTAGCCACAGATACGCAGTATTTT; CDR3aa: CASSFFLATDTQYF
v_gene: TRBV7-2; j_gene: TRBJ2-7; abundance: .; d_gene: .; CDR3nt: TGTGCCAGCAGCTTAACGCAGGCCTACGAGCAGTACTTC; CDR3aa: CASSLTQAYEQYF
v_gene: TRBV2; j_gene: TRBJ2-6; abundance: .; d_gene: TRBD2; CDR3nt: TGTGCCAGCAGTGAAGGGAATAGCGGGAACTCTGGGGCCAACGTCCTGACTTTC; CDR3aa: CASSEGNSGNSGANVLTF
v_gene: TRBV7-3; j_gene: TRBJ1-6; abundance: .; d_gene: .; CDR3nt: TGTGCCAGCAGCTTATCTGAGGGTTCACCCCTCCACTTT; CDR3aa: CASSLSEGSPLHF
v_gene: TRBV20-1; j_gene: TRBJ2-5; abundance: few; d_gene: TRBD2; CDR3nt: TGCAGTGCTAGGGACTTCGGACTAGCGGGTACTCAAGAGACCCAGTACTTC; CDR3aa: CSARDFGLAGTQETQYF
v_gene: TRBV7-8; j_gene: TRBJ1-1; abundance: few; d_gene: .; CDR3nt: TGTGCCAGCAGCCCCACAGGAGCGAACACTGAAGCTTTCTTT; CDR3aa: CASSPTGANTEAFF
v_gene: TRBV27; j_gene: TRBJ2-7; abundance: .; d_gene: TRBD1; CDR3nt: TGTGCCAGCAGGCCGGGACAGCGCTACGAGCAGTACTTC; CDR3aa: CASRPGQRYEQYF
v_gene: TRBV20-1; j_gene: TRBJ2-7; abundance: .; d_gene: .; CDR3nt: TGCAGTGCTAGAGATCGGTCGGGAGCGGTCTACGAGCAGTACTTC; CDR3aa: CSARDRSGAVYEQYF
v_gene: TRBV12-3/TRBV12-4; j_gene: TRBJ2-2; abundance: many; d_gene: .; CDR3nt: TGTGCCAGCAGTTTATCCCCTAGACCCGGGGAGCTGTTTTTT; CDR3aa: CASSLSPRPGELFF
v_gene: TRBV6-5; j_gene: TRBJ1-4; abundance: .; d_gene: .; CDR3nt: TGTGCCAGAAGTTCATCCGGATTAGGTGCAAAACTGTTTTTT; CDR3aa: CARSSSGLGAKLFF
v_gene: TRBV9; j_gene: TRBJ2-2; abundance: .; d_gene: .; CDR3nt: TGTGCCAGCAGCGTTGCGGACGGAGCGACCGGGGAGCTGTTTTTT; CDR3aa: CASSVADGATGELFF
v_gene: TRBV20-1; j_gene: TRBJ2-1; abundance: few; d_gene: TRBD2; CDR3nt: TGCAGTGCTAGGCTAGCGGGAGGCCACGGCAATGAGCAGTTCTTC; CDR3aa: CSARLAGGHGNEQFF
v_gene: TRBV25-1; j_gene: TRBJ1-2; abundance: .; d_gene: TRBD1; CDR3nt: TGTGCCAGCAGCCTATGGGACAGGGGAGATAGCGGGGGCTACACCTTC; CDR3aa: CASSLWDRGDSGGYTF
v_gene: TRBV5-1; j_gene: TRBJ2-4; abundance: few; d_gene: TRBD2; CDR3nt: TGCGCCAGCAGCGCCGGGGAGGGACCAACTTTAATGCGAAAACATTCATGGTACTTC; CDR3aa: CASSAGEGPTLMRKHSWYF
v_gene: TRBV11-2; j_gene: TRBJ1-4; abundance: few; d_gene: .; CDR3nt: TGTGCCAGCAGCTTAGAAACATCGGGGGAAAAACTGTTTTTT; CDR3aa: CASSLETSGEKLFF
v_gene: TRBV21-1; j_gene: TRBJ2-6; abundance: .; d_gene: .; CDR3nt: TGTGCCAGCAGCAAAATCTCCTCTCTGGTTAGCGGGACATATGGGGCCAACGTCCTGACTTTC; CDR3aa: CASSKISSLVSGTYGANVLTF
v_gene: TRBV12-3/TRBV12-4; j_gene: TRBJ2-2; abundance: .; d_gene: .; CDR3nt: TGTGCCAGCATCCCGGCACCGGGTAACACCGGGGAGCTGTTTTTT; CDR3aa: CASIPAPGNTGELFF
v_gene: TRBV24-1; j_gene: TRBJ2-1; abundance: .; d_gene: .; CDR3nt: TGTGCCACCCCCACGAAGTACAATGAGCAGTTCTTC; CDR3aa: CATPTKYNEQFF
v_gene: TRBV25-1; j_gene: TRBJ1-1; abundance: .; d_gene: TRBD1; CDR3nt: TGTGCCAGCAGTGGACAGGGAAAGAACACTGAAGCTTTCTTT; CDR3aa: CASSGQGKNTEAFF
v_gene: TRBV10-3; j_gene: TRBJ1-4; abundance: .; d_gene: .; CDR3nt: TGTGCCATCAGTGAGTCACCTAGAGGAGGTGAAAAACTGTTTTTT; CDR3aa: CAISESPRGGEKLFF
v_gene: TRBV11-3; j_gene: TRBJ2-7; abundance: .; d_gene: TRBD1; CDR3nt: TGTGCCAGCAGCTTTAAAGGGGGCTATTACGAGCAGTACTTC; CDR3aa: CASSFKGGYYEQYF
v_gene: TRBV2; j_gene: TRBJ1-2; abundance: few; d_gene: TRBD1; CDR3nt: TGTGCCAGTGTCGTGGGGCCGACAGGGAACTATGGCTACACCTTC; CDR3aa: CASVVGPTGNYGYTF
v_gene: TRBV4-1; j_gene: TRBJ1-5; abundance: few; d_gene: .; CDR3nt: TGCGCCAGCAGCGGGGGGGAATTCAATCAGCCCCAGCATTTT; CDR3aa: CASSGGEFNQPQHF
v_gene: TRBV12-3/TRBV12-4; j_gene: TRBJ2-1; abundance: .; d_gene: TRBD2; CDR3nt: TGTGCCAGCAGTCACCAGACTAGCGGTCCCCATTACAATGAGCAGTTCTTC; CDR3aa: CASSHQTSGPHYNEQFF
v_gene: TRBV7-9; j_gene: TRBJ1-1; abundance: few; d_gene: .; CDR3nt: TGTGCCAGCAGCTTAGAAGACAGGAACACTGAAGCTTTCTTT; CDR3aa: CASSLEDRNTEAFF
v_gene: TRBV5-1; j_gene: TRBJ2-1; abundance: few; d_gene: .; CDR3nt: TGCGCCAGCAGCTTATACGGGGAGACCTACAATGAGCAGTTCTTC; CDR3aa: CASSLYGETYNEQFF
v_gene: TRBV21-1; j_gene: TRBJ1-2; abundance: once; d_gene: .; CDR3nt: TGTGCCAGCAGCAACGTAGCGGACTGTACCTATGGCTACACCTTC; CDR3aa: CASSNVADCTYGYTF
v_gene: TRBV7-9; j_gene: TRBJ1-1; abundance: few; d_gene: TRBD1; CDR3nt: TGTGCCAGCAGCTTAAAGCGGGCAGGGGGCCGTTACACTGAAGCTTTCTTT; CDR3aa: CASSLKRAGGRYTEAFF
v_gene: TRBV7-2; j_gene: TRBJ2-7; abundance: .; d_gene: .; CDR3nt: TGTGCCAGCAGCCTACGAGACCGGGACATCTACGAGCAGTACTTC; CDR3aa: CASSLRDRDIYEQYF
v_gene: TRBV5-1; j_gene: TRBJ2-3; abundance: few; d_gene: TRBD1; CDR3nt: TGCGCCAGCAGCTTGCCCGGGACAGTCTTCACAGATACGCAGTATTTT; CDR3aa: CASSLPGTVFTDTQYF
v_gene: TRBV6-2/TRBV6-3; j_gene: TRBJ1-5; abundance: .; d_gene: TRBD1; CDR3nt: TGTGCCAGCAGTTGGGGACAGCTCAATCAGCCCCAGCATTTT; CDR3aa: CASSWGQLNQPQHF
v_gene: TRBV12-3/TRBV12-4; j_gene: TRBJ2-3; abundance: few; d_gene: TRBD1; CDR3nt: TGTGCCAGCTCATATAGGACAGGTGGCACAGATACGCAGTATTTT; CDR3aa: CASSYRTGGTDTQYF
v_gene: TRBV27; j_gene: TRBJ1-2; abundance: .; d_gene: .; CDR3nt: TGTGCCAGCAGGCGTACCGGGCGGGTTTCCTATGGCTACACCTTC; CDR3aa: CASRRTGRVSYGYTF
v_gene: TRBV15; j_gene: TRBJ1-5; abundance: .; d_gene: .; CDR3nt: TGTGCCACCAGCAGAGATTATCAGCCCCAGCATTTT; CDR3aa: CATSRDYQPQHF
v_gene: TRBV5-1; j_gene: TRBJ2-7; abundance: .; d_gene: .; CDR3nt: TGCGCCAGCACCCCAGGGTCCTCCTCCTACGAGCAGTACTTC; CDR3aa: CASTPGSSSYEQYF
v_gene: TRBV6-1; j_gene: TRBJ2-5; abundance: few; d_gene: .; CDR3nt: TGTGCCAGCAGTGAAGAAAGGGTGGAGACCCAGTACTTC; CDR3aa: CASSEERVETQYF
v_gene: TRBV6-5; j_gene: TRBJ1-1; abundance: .; d_gene: .; CDR3nt: TGTGCCAGCAGTTACGACCCAGTGGGGGACACTGAAGCTTTCTTT; CDR3aa: CASSYDPVGDTEAFF
v_gene: TRBV7-9; j_gene: TRBJ2-1; abundance: .; d_gene: TRBD2; CDR3nt: TGTGCCAGCAGCAACCAGGGGACTAGCGGGAGTGAGCAGTTCTTC; CDR3aa: CASSNQGTSGSEQFF
v_gene: TRBV6-4; j_gene: TRBJ2-2; abundance: .; d_gene: TRBD2; CDR3nt: TGTGCCAGCAGTGAACGGGGAGGGGAGAACACCGGGGAGCTGTTTTTT; CDR3aa: CASSERGGENTGELFF
v_gene: TRBV2; j_gene: TRBJ1-1; abundance: .; d_gene: .; CDR3nt: TGTGCCAGCAGTCTCAAGATGCCGGGGGTTAACCTGAACGAAGCTTTCTTT; CDR3aa: CASSLKMPGVNLNEAFF
v_gene: TRBV11-2; j_gene: TRBJ2-5; abundance: few; d_gene: TRBD2; CDR3nt: TGTGCCAGCAGCCATCCCAGCGGGGGGGCCAGAGGCTCCAAACAAGAGACCCAGTACTTC; CDR3aa: CASSHPSGGARGSKQETQYF
v_gene: TRBV3-1; j_gene: TRBJ2-7; abundance: few; d_gene: TRBD2; CDR3nt: TGTGCCAGCAGCCAAGTAGCGGGAGGAGATTACGAGCAGTACTTC; CDR3aa: CASSQVAGGDYEQYF
v_gene: TRBV29-1; j_gene: TRBJ2-7; abundance: many; d_gene: .; CDR3nt: TGCAGCGTTGCCTCGACCTACGAGCAGTACTTC; CDR3aa: CSVASTYEQYF
v_gene: TRBV11-2; j_gene: TRBJ2-5; abundance: few; d_gene: .; CDR3nt: TGTGCCAGCAGCGTTGGACACAGCGAACAAGAGACCCAGTACTTC; CDR3aa: CASSVGHSEQETQYF
v_gene: TRBV30; j_gene: TRBJ2-7; abundance: .; d_gene: .; CDR3nt: TGTGCCTGGAGTGCACTGGAGGACACAGCCTACGAGCAGTACTTC; CDR3aa: CAWSALEDTAYEQYF